Following are 17 T cell receptor beta chains from one sample sequenced in a study. Cells sorted as Tregs were CD4+, CD25+ and CD127-/low. TCRdb re-called the 5' RACE reads through MiXCR, storing one row per CDR3 protein. The table shows about 57,000 distinct CDR3 sequences, with more than 25% occurring only once. Sequenced input: tumor-infiltrating Tregs sorted from the breast tumor. All receptors come from a female donor with breast cancer.

This clonotype was found a few times. Because the CDR3 is missing its conserved closing phenylalanine or tryptophan, this is likely a read error. It is unclear where the CDR3 begins or ends on the DNA, so no DNA is shown, and the CDR3 is as TCRdb lists it. The chain employs TRBV6-1 and TRBJ1-2; the table assigns TRBD1, which was not confirmed against the DNA. The germline gives CDR1 MNHNS, CDR2 SASEGT. The CDR3 has 13 amino acids, counting both end residues. Here the CDR3 reads CERSEQQGAGYKG.

The rearrangement joins TRBV12-3 or TRBV12-4 to TRBJ2-7, with D perhaps matching TRBD2 (5 bases). Trimming took 5 bases from V and 2 from J, leaving 25 bases between them. The length of the CDR3 is 18 residues. In DNA, the CDR3 is TGTGCCAGCAGTCCCGACCTTTGGGAGCGGCAAACGGCCTACGAGCAGTACTTC. It codes for CASSPDLWERQTAYEQYF.

The rearrangement joins TRBV29-1 to TRBJ1-2, with D maybe TRBD1 (5 bases). The CDR3 is 15 residues long. Germline-derived CDR1 and CDR2 are SQVTM and ANQGSEA. The V and J ends lost 4 bases and 3 bases respectively, with 18 bases between them. CDR3 coding DNA: TGCAGCGTTGGGTCAGGGAAGAGGGCGGACTATGGCTACACCTTC. As protein: CSVGSGKRADYGYTF.

Worth noting for this clonotype: This CDR3 fails to terminate in the conserved phenylalanine or tryptophan, so it likely reflects a read error. The CDR3 sequence is CASRRGRDIERDTNEKLFL. CDR3 coding DNA: TGTGCCAGCAGACGTGGGAGGGACATCGAGAGGGATACTAATGAAAAACTGTTTCTT. The chain couples TRBV5-5 to TRBJ1-4; TRBD1 might be the D (6 bases). CDR1 SGHKS and CDR2 YYEKEE come from the germline V gene (reference sequence). This CDR3 has 19 residues. Deletions cut 5 bases from V and 2 bases from J, with 25 bases between.

This sequence joins TRBV20-1 and TRBJ2-3; 7 bases match TRBD2. There are 16 residues in the CDR3. The V gene end was trimmed by 0 bases and the J gene end by 2 bases; junction bases not matched to a gene: 8. Germline V gene lookup returns CDR1 DFQATT and CDR2 SNEGSKA (reference sequence). CDR3: CSARDYREVITDTQYF. DNA for the CDR3: TGCAGTGCTAGAGATTATCGGGAGGTAATCACAGATACGCAGTATTTT.

There are a few counts of this clonotype. The J gene is TRBJ1-5, the V gene TRBV7-2, with D possibly matching TRBD1 (5 bases). CDR1 and CDR2 from the germline V gene are SGHTA and FQGNSA. This CDR3 is built from 16 residues. Between the trimmed V and J ends, which lost 4 bases and 0 bases, there was a span of 13 bases. Here the CDR3 reads CASSSLAGYSNQPQHF. The CDR3, as DNA: TGTGCCAGCAGCTCCCTGGCAGGGTATAGCAATCAGCCCCAGCATTTT.

A few counts support this clonotype. This chain uses TRBV7-2 with TRBJ1-5; a weak D match, TRBD1 (5 bases). Germline V gives CDR1 SGHTA, CDR2 FQGNSA. The CDR3 totals 13 residues. V lost 6 bases, J lost 4 bases, and 10 bases lay in between. CDR3 region: CASSPQGNQPQHF. CDR3 DNA sequence: TGTGCCAGCAGTCCTCAGGGAAATCAGCCCCAGCATTTT.

This clonotype was detected only a few times. The V call is TRBV12-3 or TRBV12-4, the J call TRBJ1-6; D gene unclear. This CDR3 has 12 residues. Trimming took off 3 bases at V and 8 bases at J, with 5 bases between the two ends. The CDR3 reads CASSFVDSPLHF. The CDR3 DNA reads TGTGCCAGCAGTTTTGTGGATTCACCCCTCCACTTT.

The rearrangement links TRBV2 to TRBJ1-4; TRBD1 might be the D (6 bases). CDR1 is SNHLY, CDR2 FYNNEI, per germline. CDR3 size: 15 residues. Trimming left V 2 bases short and J 5 bases short, with 12 bases between. In DNA form, the CDR3 reads TGTGCCAGCAGTGAAACAGGGACGGGGAATGAAAAACTGTTTTTT. This codes for CASSETGTGNEKLFF. Filled out from reference TRBV2 and TRBJ1-4, the complete variable domain reads EPEVTQTPSHQVTQMGQEVILRCVPISNHLYFYWYRQILGQKVEFLVSFYNNEISEKSEIFDDQFSVERPDGSNFTLKIRSTKLEDSAMYFCASSETGTGNEKLFFGSGTQLSVL.

The chain combines TRBV28 with TRBJ2-5; D is possibly TRBD1 (5 bases). The V end lost 3 bases, the J end lost 3 bases, and 23 bases lay between the germline ends. This CDR3 contains 18 residues. Germline V gene lookup returns CDR1 MDHEN and CDR2 SYDVKM. The CDR3 DNA is TGTGCCAGCAGTTTTGGGTCGGTTGGGGCCCAGTACAAAGAGACCCAGTACTTC. Translating gives CASSFGSVGAQYKETQYF.

In this sample, this clonotype turned up a few times. The CDR3 sequence is CASSPRQGEQYF. The CDR3 bases are TGTGCCAGCAGCCCACGACAGGGTGAGCAGTACTTC. The chain combines TRBV9 with TRBJ2-7; 7 bases agree with TRBD1. The V gene's germline CDR1 is SGDLS and CDR2 YYNGEE. This CDR3 is 12 amino acids long. V lost 4 bases to trimming and J lost 7 bases; unmatched junction nucleotides: 5.

This clonotype was seen ten or more times. The gene calls are TRBV7-2 and TRBJ1-2; 7 nucleotides match TRBD1. In germline, CDR1 is SGHTA, CDR2 FQGNSA. The CDR3 has 15 amino acids. Unmatched junction bases numbered 11, after V lost 2 bases and J lost 8 bases. CDR3: CASSLFGGQEGGYTF. CDR3 sequence (DNA): TGTGCCAGCAGCTTATTTGGCGGACAGGAGGGGGGCTACACCTTC.

CDR3 in amino acids: CASSVRGGTGQETQYF. As DNA, the CDR3 is TGTGCCAGTAGTGTTCGCGGGGGGACAGGTCAAGAGACCCAGTACTTC. The chain couples TRBV19 to TRBJ2-5, with D possibly called TRBD1 or TRBD2 (8 bases each). In germline, CDR1 is LNHDA, CDR2 SQIVND (reference sequence). This CDR3 is built from 16 residues. Trimming removed 5 bases at V and 2 bases at J, with 18 bases between.

The table lists this clonotype with a few counts. The chain employs TRBV5-8 and TRBJ2-2; TRBD1 matches at 10 bases. This CDR3 is 15 amino acids long. Per germline, CDR1 SGHTS and CDR2 YDEGEE. Germline trimming cut 4 bases from V and 5 bases from J; bases unmatched to any gene: 5. The CDR3 nucleotides are TGTGCCAGCAGCGGACCGGGACAGGGGACCGGGGAGCTGTTTTTT. It codes for CASSGPGQGTGELFF. Filled out from reference TRBV5-8 and TRBJ2-2, the complete variable domain reads EAGVTQSPTHLIKTRGQQATLRCSPISGHTSVYWYQQALGLGLQFLLWYDEGEERNRGNFPPRFSGRQFPNYSSELNVNALELEDSALYLCASSGPGQGTGELFFGEGSRLTVL.

V usage is TRBV27 and J usage is TRBJ1-2; D gene ambiguous. This CDR3 has 13 residues. Germline V CDR1 and CDR2: MNHEY, SMNVEV (reference sequence). V lost 7 bases and J 4 bases, leaving 13 bases between the germline ends. The CDR3 reads CASTYGPSYGYTF. The DNA of the CDR3 is TGTGCCAGCACATACGGACCGAGCTATGGCTACACCTTC.

This clonotype was recorded many times. The chain uses TRBV15 and TRBJ2-5; no definite D call. Trimming cost V 0 bases and J 5 bases, with 16 bases left between them. Germline assignment: CDR1 LNHNV and CDR2 YYDKDF (reference sequence). CDR3 length: 16 amino acids. The CDR3 loop is CATSREVNIMAETQYF. The CDR3 coding sequence is TGTGCCACCAGCAGAGAAGTAAACATAATGGCGGAGACCCAGTACTTC.

The chain links TRBV29-1 to TRBJ2-7, with 9 positions matching TRBD2. Germline assignment: CDR1 SQVTM and CDR2 ANQGSEA. The CDR3 contains 15 residues. With V trimmed by 4 bases and J by 0 bases, 7 bases remained unmatched. CDR3 nucleotides: TGCAGCGTTGGGCTCCTAGCGGGGATCTCCTACGAGCAGTACTTC. Protein: CSVGLLAGISYEQYF.